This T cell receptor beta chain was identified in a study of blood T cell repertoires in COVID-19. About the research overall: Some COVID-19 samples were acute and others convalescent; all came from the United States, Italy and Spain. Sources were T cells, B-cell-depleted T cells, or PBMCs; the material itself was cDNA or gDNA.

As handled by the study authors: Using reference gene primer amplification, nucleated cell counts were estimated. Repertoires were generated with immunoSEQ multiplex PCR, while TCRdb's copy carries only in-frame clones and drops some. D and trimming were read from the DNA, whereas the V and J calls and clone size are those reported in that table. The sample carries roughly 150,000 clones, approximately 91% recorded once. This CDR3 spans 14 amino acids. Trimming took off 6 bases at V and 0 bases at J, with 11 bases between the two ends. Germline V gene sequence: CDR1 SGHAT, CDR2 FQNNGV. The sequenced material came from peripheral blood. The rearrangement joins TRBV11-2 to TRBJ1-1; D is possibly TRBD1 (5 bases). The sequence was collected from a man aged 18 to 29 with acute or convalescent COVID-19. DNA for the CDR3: TGTGCCAGCAGGACAGAACTCTTGAACACTGAAGCTTTCTTT. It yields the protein CASRTELLNTEAFF. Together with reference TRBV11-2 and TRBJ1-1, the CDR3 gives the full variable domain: EAGVAQSPRYKIIEKRQSVAFWCNPISGHATLYWYQQILGQGPKLLIQFQNNGVVDDSQLPKDRFSAERLKGVDSTLKIQPAKLEDSAVYLCASRTELLNTEAFFGQGTRLTVV.